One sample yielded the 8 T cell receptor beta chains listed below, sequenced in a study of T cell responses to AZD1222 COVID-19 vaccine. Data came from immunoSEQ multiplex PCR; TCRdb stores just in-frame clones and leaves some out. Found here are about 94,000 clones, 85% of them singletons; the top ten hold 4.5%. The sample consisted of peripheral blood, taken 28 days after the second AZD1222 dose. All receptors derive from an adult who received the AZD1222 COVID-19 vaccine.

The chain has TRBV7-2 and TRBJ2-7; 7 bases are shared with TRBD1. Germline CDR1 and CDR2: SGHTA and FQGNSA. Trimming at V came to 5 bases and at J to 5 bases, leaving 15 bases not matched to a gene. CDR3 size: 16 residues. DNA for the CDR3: TGTGCCAGCAGCGCTGAGGGGACAGTTCCTACGAACGAGCAGTACTTC. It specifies CASSAEGTVPTNEQYF.

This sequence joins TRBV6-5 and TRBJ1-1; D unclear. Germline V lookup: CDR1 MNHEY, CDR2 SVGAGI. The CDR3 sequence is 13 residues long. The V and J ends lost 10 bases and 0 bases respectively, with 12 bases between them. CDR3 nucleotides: TGTGCCACTCGGGCAGGTCTGAACACTGAAGCTTTCTTT. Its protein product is CATRAGLNTEAFF.

The CDR3 is CASSGALGSKGGGSNQPQHF. Here the CDR3 DNA reads TGTGCCAGCAGCGGGGCTCTTGGATCCAAAGGGGGTGGGAGCAATCAGCCCCAGCATTTT. V is TRBV28 and J is TRBJ1-5; D is possibly TRBD1 (6 bases). Trimming left V 6 bases short and J 1 base short, with 28 bases between. Germline CDR1 and CDR2: MDHEN and SYDVKM. This CDR3 contains 20 residues.

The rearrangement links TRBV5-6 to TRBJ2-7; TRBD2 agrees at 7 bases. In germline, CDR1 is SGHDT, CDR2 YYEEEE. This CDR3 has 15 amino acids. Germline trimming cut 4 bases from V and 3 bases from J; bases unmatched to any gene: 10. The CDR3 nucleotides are TGTGCCAGCAGCCCACCGGTAGCGGGCGACTACGAGCAGTACTTC. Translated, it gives CASSPPVAGDYEQYF.

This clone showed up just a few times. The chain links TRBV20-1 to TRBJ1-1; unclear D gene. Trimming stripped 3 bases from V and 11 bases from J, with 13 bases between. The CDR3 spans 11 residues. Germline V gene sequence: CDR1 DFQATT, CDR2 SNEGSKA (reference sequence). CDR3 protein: CSASKVAGAFF. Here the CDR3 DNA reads TGCAGTGCTAGTAAGGTCGCCGGGGCTTTCTTT.

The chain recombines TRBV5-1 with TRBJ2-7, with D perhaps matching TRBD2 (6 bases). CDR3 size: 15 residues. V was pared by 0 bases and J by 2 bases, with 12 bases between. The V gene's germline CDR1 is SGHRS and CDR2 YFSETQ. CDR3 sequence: CASSLGHGGPYEQYF. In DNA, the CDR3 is TGCGCCAGCAGCTTGGGCCACGGAGGGCCCTACGAGCAGTACTTC.

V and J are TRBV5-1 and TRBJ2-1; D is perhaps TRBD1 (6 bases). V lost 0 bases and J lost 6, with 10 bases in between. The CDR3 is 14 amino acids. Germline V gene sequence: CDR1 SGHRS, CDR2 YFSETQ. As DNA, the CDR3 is TGCGCCAGCAGCTTGGAAGGGACAAGCAATGAGCAGTTCTTC. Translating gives CASSLEGTSNEQFF.

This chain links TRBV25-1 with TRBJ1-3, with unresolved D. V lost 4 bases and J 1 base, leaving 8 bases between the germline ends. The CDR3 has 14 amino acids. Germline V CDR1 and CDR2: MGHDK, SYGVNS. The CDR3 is CASSAGGSGNTIYF. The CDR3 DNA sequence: TGTGCCAGCAGTGCGGGAGGGTCTGGAAACACCATATATTTT.